This T cell receptor beta chain was observed in a study of identical twins. Concerning this clonotype: Antigen unknown.

A template switching step contributed a universal primer site, while unique molecular identifiers were present in the cDNA. TCRdb processed the 5' RACE reads anew with MiXCR; each CDR3 protein has one entry. This table holds about 920,000 distinct CDR3 sequences, approximately 13% found once. The V gene's germline CDR1 is MNHNS and CDR2 SASEGT. The CDR3 has 12 residues. V was trimmed by 10 bases and J by 5 bases, leaving 14 bases between them. Study outcomes and limitations: Cord blood beta clonotypes present at high abundance carried fewer insertions; no such pattern appeared in memory repertoires.

Only healthy Caucasians were enrolled as donors. The same specimen was also included in a second study, on yellow fever vaccine responses in identical twins. That paper adds: Reported findings indicate that twins' vaccine T cell responses seemed partially convergent, partially personalized.

Source material: PBMCs. The sequence derives from a woman under 30 in good health. The rearrangement uses TRBV6-1 and TRBJ2-5; perhaps D is TRBD1 or TRBD2 (5 bases each). CDR3 sequence: CATDRDRETQYF. The CDR3 bases are TGTGCCACCGACCGGGACCGGGAGACCCAGTACTTC.